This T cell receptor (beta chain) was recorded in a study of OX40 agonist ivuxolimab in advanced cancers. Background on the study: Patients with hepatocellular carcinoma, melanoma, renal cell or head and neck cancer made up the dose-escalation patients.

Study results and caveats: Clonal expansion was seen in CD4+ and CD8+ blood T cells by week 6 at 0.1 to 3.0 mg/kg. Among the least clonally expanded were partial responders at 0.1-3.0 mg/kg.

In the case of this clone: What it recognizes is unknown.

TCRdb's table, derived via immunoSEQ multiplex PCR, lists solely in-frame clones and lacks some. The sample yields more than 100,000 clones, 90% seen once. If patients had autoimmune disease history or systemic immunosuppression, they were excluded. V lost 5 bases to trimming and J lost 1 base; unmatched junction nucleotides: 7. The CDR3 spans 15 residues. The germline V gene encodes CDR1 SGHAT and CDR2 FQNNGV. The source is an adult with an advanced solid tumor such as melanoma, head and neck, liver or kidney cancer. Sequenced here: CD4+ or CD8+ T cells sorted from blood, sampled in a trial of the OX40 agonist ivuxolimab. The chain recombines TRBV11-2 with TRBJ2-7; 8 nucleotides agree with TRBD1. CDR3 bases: TGTGCCAGCAGCCCCCAGGGGGCGGCGTCCTACGAGCAGTACTTC. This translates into CASSPQGAASYEQYF.